The 10 T cell receptor beta chains in this list originate from one sample, sequenced in a study of OX40 agonist ivuxolimab in advanced cancers. Generated by immunoSEQ multiplex PCR, the TCRdb table keeps only in-frame clones and is missing some. The sample records roughly 32,000 clones, 80% being singletons. The starting material was CD4+ or CD8+ T cells sorted from blood, obtained in a trial of the OX40 agonist ivuxolimab. These receptors were collected from an adult with an advanced solid tumor such as melanoma, head and neck, liver or kidney cancer.

The chain recombines TRBV2 with TRBJ1-2; D gene unclear. Trimming shortened V by 4 bases and J by 3 bases, and 12 bases separated the two germline ends. The V gene's germline CDR1 is SNHLY and CDR2 FYNNEI. The CDR3 spans 14 residues. The CDR3 sequence: CASSAVGYDYGYTF. The CDR3 DNA follows: TGTGCCAGCAGTGCTGTGGGATACGACTATGGCTACACCTTC.

This rearrangement joins TRBV6-1 to TRBJ2-1; D is unresolved. The CDR3 runs to 14 residues. V lost 8 bases and J 5 bases, leaving 16 bases between the germline ends. Looked up from germline, CDR1 is MNHNS and CDR2 is SASEGT. The CDR3 nucleotides read TGTGCCAGCGGCGCCGGGTCCTTCAACAATGAGCAGTTCTTC. This sequence encodes CASGAGSFNNEQFF.

The chain joins TRBV6-5 to TRBJ1-2, with D perhaps matching TRBD1 (5 bases). V lost 5 bases to trimming and J lost 8 bases, with 15 bases between them. Germline values: CDR1 MNHEY, CDR2 SVGAGI. The CDR3 has 13 amino acids. CDR3 coding DNA: TGTGCCAGCAGTAACCCTTCCGGGGGGGGCTACACCTTC. This gives the protein CASSNPSGGGYTF.

The chain is built from TRBV4-1 and TRBJ2-1; D gene unclear. The V gene's germline CDR1 is MGHRA and CDR2 YSYEKL. Trimming took off 1 base at V and 1 base at J, with 8 bases between the two ends. The CDR3 length is 15 residues. CDR3 protein: CASSQGGISYNEQFF. CDR3 bases: TGCGCCAGCAGCCAAGGCGGAATTTCCTACAATGAGCAGTTCTTC.

The V and J genes are TRBV5-1 and TRBJ2-7; 9 bases are shared with TRBD1. With 4 bases clipped from V and 2 bases from J, the junction kept 4 bases outside the gene matches. From germline, CDR1 is SGHRS and CDR2 YFSETQ. This CDR3 region has 14 residues. The CDR3 nucleotides read TGCGCCAGCAGCGAGGGGACAGGGCCCTACGAGCAGTACTTC. Translation: CASSEGTGPYEQYF.

The gene calls are TRBV4-1 and TRBJ2-7, with no clear D. The CDR3 length is 11 residues. Germline lookup yields CDR1 MGHRA and CDR2 YSYEKL. V lost 4 bases and J lost 5, with 6 bases in between. The DNA for the CDR3 is TGCGCCAGCAGCCGAGAGAACGAGCAGTACTTC. Translating gives CASSRENEQYF.

This clone was recorded once. The rearrangement joins TRBV6-6 to TRBJ2-7; 8 bases are a match to TRBD2. The junction had 4 bases not matched to a gene; V was cut back by 10 bases and J by 5 bases. CDR3 size: 11 residues. Germline loops: CDR1 MNHNY, CDR2 SVGAGI (reference sequence). For the CDR3, the DNA is TGTGCCACAAGACTAGCGCACGAGCAGTACTTC. It yields the protein CATRLAHEQYF.

The gene calls are TRBV19 and TRBJ1-2; TRBD1 agrees at 11 bases. Germline V gene lookup returns CDR1 LNHDA and CDR2 SQIVND (reference sequence). This CDR3 spans 14 amino acids. Trimming cost V 10 bases and J 7 bases; bases outside gene matches: 11. The CDR3 DNA reads TGTGCCACCCGAGACGGACAGGGGGCCAGTGGCTACACCTTC. This translates into CATRDGQGASGYTF.

The chain links TRBV7-9 to TRBJ2-3, with 13 bases fitting TRBD2. Germline V CDR1 and CDR2: SEHNR, FQNEAQ (reference sequence). The CDR3 is 19 amino acids. V was pared by 3 bases and J by 0 bases, with 9 bases of the junction left unmatched. In DNA, the CDR3 is TGTGCCAGCAGCTTTGCGGGACTAGCGGGGTCGACTAGCACAGATACGCAGTATTTT. Residues: CASSFAGLAGSTSTDTQYF. Combining the CDR3 with reference TRBV7-9 and TRBJ2-3 gives the whole variable domain DTGVSQNPRHKITKRGQNVTFRCDPISEHNRLYWYRQTLGQGPEFLTYFQNEAQLEKSRLLSDRFSAERPKGSFSTLEIQRTEQGDSAMYLCASSFAGLAGSTSTDTQYFGPGTRLTVL.

The rearrangement links TRBV4-2 to TRBJ1-6; weak D call: TRBD1 (6 bases). Germline V CDR1 and CDR2: LGHNA, YNFKEQ. This CDR3 has 15 amino acids. Trimming cost V 4 bases and J 10 bases, with 17 bases left between them. CDR3 sequence (DNA): TGTGCCAGCAGCCGCTCCGGGACAAACCGATCACCCCTCCACTTT. Amino acids: CASSRSGTNRSPLHF.